The 26 T cell receptor beta chains listed next were all sequenced from one sample in a study of Tregs in tolerant kidney transplant recipients. The assay was immunoSEQ multiplex PCR, and TCRdb's table has in-frame clones only and misses some. The profile shows hundreds of clones, more than 90% of them singletons. These receptors are not linked to any known antigen. The material was Tregs from blood cultured with allogeneic cells, obtained before the transplant. The source is a human patient who received a combined kidney and bone marrow transplant.

This sequence joins TRBV7-9 and TRBJ2-3, with TRBD1 matching 7 bases. The V segment lost 1 base and the J segment 1 base; nucleotides outside the gene matches: 5. The length of the CDR3 is 16 residues. Germline assignment: CDR1 SEHNR and CDR2 FQNEAQ (reference sequence). The CDR3: CASSLEGAWGTDTQYF. The CDR3, as DNA: TGTGCCAGCAGCTTAGAGGGGGCCTGGGGCACAGATACGCAGTATTTT.

The chain employs TRBV4-1 and TRBJ2-5; perhaps TRBD2 as D (6 bases). This CDR3 contains 14 residues. Trimming stripped 0 bases from V and 4 bases from J, with 9 bases between. Germline V gene lookup returns CDR1 MGHRA and CDR2 YSYEKL. The CDR3 reads CASSQERRGETQYF. DNA for the CDR3: TGCGCCAGCAGCCAAGAAAGGAGGGGAGAGACCCAGTACTTC.

The chain has TRBV7-2 and TRBJ2-7, with 14 bases that match TRBD2. The germline V gene has CDR1 SGHTA and CDR2 FQGNSA. This CDR3 has 17 residues. Trimming cost V 1 base and J 3 bases; bases outside gene matches: 5. In nucleotides, the CDR3 is TGTGCCAGCAGCTTAGGGACTAGCGGGAGGAAGGTCTACGAGCAGTACTTC. This encodes CASSLGTSGRKVYEQYF.

The CDR3 bases are TGCAGCGTTGTGGGGACAGGATCATTCAACTATGGCTACACCTTC. Translated, it gives CSVVGTGSFNYGYTF. The chain joins TRBV29-1 to TRBJ1-2; 8 positions agree with TRBD1. Germline V lookup: CDR1 SQVTM, CDR2 ANQGSEA. J lost 2 bases, V lost 4 bases, and 9 bases had no gene match. CDR3 length equals 15 residues.

This clone has just one count. The chain recombines TRBV11-1 with TRBJ2-2, with 8 bases matching TRBD1. Germline CDR1 reads SGHAT; CDR2 reads FQDESV (reference sequence). The CDR3 is made up of 16 amino acids. With 5 bases clipped from V and 7 bases from J, the junction kept 12 bases outside the gene matches. The chain's CDR3 is CASSPGRGHGGGELFF. As DNA, the CDR3 is TGTGCCAGCAGCCCCGGCAGGGGGCATGGCGGCGGGGAGCTGTTTTTT.

The chain employs TRBV25-1 and TRBJ1-2, with a tentative D call TRBD1 (5 bases). The V gene lost 4 bases and the J gene lost 3 bases, with 12 bases spanning the gap. CDR1 and CDR2 from the germline V gene are MGHDK and SYGVNS. The CDR3 consists of 14 residues. This CDR3 is CASSVAGRDYGYTF. DNA of the CDR3: TGTGCCAGCAGTGTGGCAGGGAGGGACTATGGCTACACCTTC.

The V call is TRBV13, the J call TRBJ2-7; 10 nucleotides line up with TRBD2. V gave up 4 bases and J gave up 2 bases; unmatched junction bases: 2. Per the germline V gene, CDR1 is PRHDT and CDR2 is FYEKMQ (reference sequence). CDR3 length: 14 residues. The CDR3 loop is CASSSSGGTYEQYF. As DNA, the CDR3 is TGTGCCAGCAGCTCTAGCGGGGGAACCTACGAGCAGTACTTC.

The gene calls are TRBV28 and TRBJ1-2, with D perhaps matching TRBD1 (6 bases). This CDR3 spans 17 amino acids. Germline-derived CDR1 and CDR2 are MDHEN and SYDVKM. The V gene lost 1 base and the J gene lost 3 bases, with 18 bases spanning the gap. The CDR3 is CASSLYPRQGPYYGYTF. The CDR3 nucleotides read TGTGCCAGCAGTTTATACCCCCGGCAGGGGCCATACTATGGCTACACCTTC.

This chain links TRBV18 with TRBJ2-1; D is uncertain. The CDR3 loop spans 14 amino acids. Per the germline V gene, CDR1 is KGHSH and CDR2 is LQKENI. V was pared by 2 bases and J by 7 bases, with 12 bases between. CDR3 DNA sequence: TGTGCCAGCTCACCAGAAGTCACGGTGAATGAGCAGTTCTTC. As protein: CASSPEVTVNEQFF. The full variable domain, rest sourced from reference TRBV18 and TRBJ2-1, is NAGVMQNPRHLVRRRGQEARLRCSPMKGHSHVYWYRQLPEEGLKFMVYLQKENIIDESGMPKERFSAEFPKEGPSILRIQQVVRGDSAAYFCASSPEVTVNEQFFGPGTRLTVL.

This CDR3 reads CASSPRGHGGSGANVLTF. The CDR3 DNA is TGTGCCAGCAGCCCTAGGGGTCATGGGGGATCTGGGGCCAACGTCCTGACTTTC. V is TRBV7-8 and J is TRBJ2-6, with D perhaps being TRBD1 or TRBD2 (5 bases each). CDR1 SGHVS and CDR2 FQNEAQ come from the germline V gene. Deletions cut 5 bases from V and 1 base from J, with 18 bases between. The CDR3 runs to 18 residues.

This clone was seen more than once but under ten times. This chain links TRBV7-2 with TRBJ2-4; D perhaps matches TRBD1 (6 bases). V lost 5 bases and J 0 bases, leaving 11 bases between the germline ends. The CDR3 has 15 amino acids. CDR1 and CDR2 from the germline V gene are SGHTA and FQGNSA. CDR3 in amino acids: CASSKDSLAKNIQYF. The CDR3 DNA follows: TGTGCCAGCAGCAAGGACAGTCTAGCCAAAAACATTCAGTACTTC. Full variable domain (missing parts from reference TRBV7-2 and TRBJ2-4): GAGVSQSPSNKVTEKGKDVELRCDPISGHTALYWYRQSLGQGLEFLIYFQGNSAPDKSGLPSDRFSAERTGGSVSTLTIQRTQQEDSAVYLCASSKDSLAKNIQYFGAGTRLSVL.

The genes are TRBV27 and TRBJ2-3; D possibly corresponds to TRBD1 (5 bases). The CDR3 spans 14 residues. V dropped 1 base and J dropped 7 bases, with 12 bases sitting between them. Germline CDR1 reads MNHEY; CDR2 reads SMNVEV (reference sequence). The DNA of the CDR3 is TGTGCCAGCAGTTTATGGGCAGGGCCATATACGCAGTATTTT. As protein: CASSLWAGPYTQYF.

V is TRBV4-1 and J is TRBJ2-2; 14 bases match TRBD2. CDR1 MGHRA and CDR2 YSYEKL come from the germline V gene. With V trimmed by 1 base and J by 6 bases, 4 bases remained unmatched. The CDR3 loop spans 17 amino acids. The CDR3 is CASSQAGTSGSPGELFF. The CDR3 nucleotides are TGCGCCAGCAGCCAAGCCGGGACTAGCGGGAGTCCCGGGGAGCTGTTTTTT.

The rearrangement uses TRBV4-2 and TRBJ2-7, with no clear D. Trimming shortened V by 0 bases and J by 2 bases, and 8 bases separated the two germline ends. From germline, CDR1 is LGHNA and CDR2 YNFKEQ. This CDR3 has 14 residues. The DNA for the CDR3 is TGTGCCAGCAGCCAAGAAGAGCAAGCCTACGAGCAGTACTTC. Amino acid sequence: CASSQEEQAYEQYF.

The chain uses TRBV19 and TRBJ1-3; no reliable D call. This CDR3 contains 16 residues. Germline CDR1 is LNHDA and CDR2 is SQIVND (reference sequence). V lost 3 bases and J 0 bases, leaving 12 bases between the germline ends. CDR3 residues: CASSIAAGASGNTIYF. CDR3 in DNA: TGTGCCAGTAGTATCGCGGCAGGCGCCTCTGGAAACACCATATATTTT.

The chain combines TRBV9 with TRBJ2-5; either TRBD1 or TRBD2 may fit D (5 bases each). The length of the CDR3 is 15 residues. Trimming removed 1 base at V and 7 bases at J, with 17 bases between. Germline CDR1 SGDLS, CDR2 YYNGEE. CDR3 in amino acids: CASSVRPLGDATQYF. As DNA, the CDR3 is TGTGCCAGCAGCGTAAGACCTTTGGGGGATGCGACCCAGTACTTC.

The V gene is TRBV14, the J gene TRBJ1-2; no clear D gene. The germline CDR1 and CDR2 sequences are SGHDN and FVKESK. The V gene lost 0 bases and the J gene lost 1 base, with 12 bases spanning the gap. The CDR3 totals 16 residues. The CDR3 loop is CASSQDDPRINYGYTF. CDR3 in DNA: TGTGCCAGCAGCCAAGACGACCCAAGAATTAACTATGGCTACACCTTC.

CDR3 sequence (DNA): TGTGCCAGCAGCTTGGGGCTAGCGGGAGTCCAAGAGACCCAGTACTTC. This sequence encodes CASSLGLAGVQETQYF. J is TRBJ2-5 and V is TRBV5-4; 10 bases are shared with TRBD2. V lost 0 bases and J lost 1; bases outside the gene matches: 3. Germline lookup yields CDR1 SGHNT and CDR2 YYREEE (reference sequence). CDR3 size: 16 residues.

The chain employs TRBV2 and TRBJ2-1; the match to TRBD1 covers 8 bases. J lost 5 bases, V lost 6 bases, and 6 bases had no gene match. CDR1 SNHLY and CDR2 FYNNEI come from the germline V gene. This CDR3 spans 14 amino acids. The CDR3 DNA reads as TGTGCCAGCAGCCCCGGGACAGGCGACAATGAGCAGTTCTTC. Its protein is CASSPGTGDNEQFF. Supplemented by reference TRBV2 and TRBJ2-1, the full variable domain reads EPEVTQTPSHQVTQMGQEVILRCVPISNHLYFYWYRQILGQKVEFLVSFYNNEISEKSEIFDDQFSVERPDGSNFTLKIRSTKLEDSAMYFCASSPGTGDNEQFFGPGTRLTVL.

This clone has just a few counts. The rearrangement links TRBV20-1 to TRBJ1-1; the D is unclear. The CDR3 covers 9 residues. With 8 bases removed from V and 9 bases from J, the gap between germline ends came to 10 bases. In germline, CDR1 is DFQATT, CDR2 SNEGSKA (reference sequence). Written as DNA, the CDR3 is TGCAGTTCAAAGTTACAAGCTTTCTTT. It yields the protein CSSKLQAFF.

V and J are TRBV6-5 and TRBJ1-2; D not certain. V was shortened by 3 bases and J by 7 bases, with 15 bases between the two germline ends. The CDR3 has 14 residues. Germline-derived CDR1 and CDR2 are MNHEY and SVGAGI. The CDR3 loop reads CASSYPGRSGGYTF. The CDR3 region has the DNA TGTGCCAGCAGTTATCCGGGCAGGTCCGGTGGCTACACCTTC.

J is TRBJ2-2 and V is TRBV10-1; TRBD2 is a possible D gene (6 bases). V lost 4 bases and J 6 bases, leaving 12 bases between the germline ends. CDR3 length: 14 residues. CDR1 is WNHNN, CDR2 SYGVQD, per germline (reference sequence). Here the CDR3 reads CASSGAGTAGELFF. In DNA form, the CDR3 reads TGCGCCAGCAGTGGCGCGGGAACCGCCGGGGAGCTGTTTTTT.

In its sample, this clone was seen once. V and J are TRBV5-4 and TRBJ2-5; 7 bases are shared with TRBD1. The CDR3 has 14 amino acids. Germline CDR1 is SGHNT and CDR2 is YYREEE (reference sequence). After removal of 4 bases from V and 4 bases from J, the junction contained 7 bases not matched to a gene. CDR3 residues: CASSQAEGAETQYF. The CDR3 DNA sequence: TGTGCCAGCAGCCAGGCCGAGGGGGCAGAGACCCAGTACTTC.

The genes are TRBV6-4 and TRBJ2-7; 10 bases are a match to TRBD1. V trimming: 5 bases; J trimming: 7 bases; junction bases outside the gene matches: 17. Germline lookup yields CDR1 MRHNA and CDR2 SNTAGT. This CDR3 is built from 17 residues. CDR3 loop: CASSSESDRGILSEQYF. In nucleotides, the CDR3 is TGTGCCAGCAGTTCGGAATCGGACAGGGGGATTTTAAGTGAGCAGTACTTC.

In this sample, this clone turned up once. The chain has TRBV11-2 and TRBJ2-7; 9 nucleotides agree with TRBD2. Germline V lookup: CDR1 SGHAT, CDR2 FQNNGV. With V trimmed by 7 bases and J by 0 bases, 10 bases remained unmatched. The CDR3 sequence is 16 residues long. This CDR3 reads CASTPSGVLSSYEQYF. DNA for the CDR3: TGTGCCAGCACCCCTAGCGGGGTCCTTAGCTCCTACGAGCAGTACTTC.

This chain connects TRBV21-1 to TRBJ2-1. TRBV21-1 corresponds to a pseudogene. CDR3 length: 17 residues. DNA of the CDR3: TGTGCCAGCAGATCTTCAATAGTACACCATTCCGACAATGAGCAGTTCTTC. Its translation is CASRSSIVHHSDNEQFF.